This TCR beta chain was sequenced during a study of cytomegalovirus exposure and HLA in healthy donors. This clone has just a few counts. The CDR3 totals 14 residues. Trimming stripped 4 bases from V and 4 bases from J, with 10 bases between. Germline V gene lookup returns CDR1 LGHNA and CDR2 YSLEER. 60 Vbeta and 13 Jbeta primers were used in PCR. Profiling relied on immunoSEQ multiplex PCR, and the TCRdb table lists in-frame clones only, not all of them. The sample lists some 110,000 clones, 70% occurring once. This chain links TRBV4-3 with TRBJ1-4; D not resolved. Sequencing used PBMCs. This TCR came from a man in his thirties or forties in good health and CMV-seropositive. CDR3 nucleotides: TGCGCCAGCAGCCCCCGGACTGGTAATGAAAAACTGTTTTTT. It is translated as CASSPRTGNEKLFF.